The 32 T cell receptor beta chains below come from one sample, sequenced in a study of blood T cell repertoires in COVID-19. Libraries were prepared by immunoSEQ multiplex PCR; TCRdb keeps only in-frame clonotypes and omits some of them. The table includes 85,000 to 90,000 clones, approximately 87% detected once. Sequenced: peripheral blood. The receptors stem from a human donor in a cohort sampled during active COVID-19.

Here the CDR3 reads CASTLGTGDTDTQYF. DNA for the CDR3: TGTGCCAGCACCTTGGGGACAGGAGACACAGATACGCAGTATTTT. The gene calls are TRBV28 and TRBJ2-3; 8 nucleotides match TRBD1. Germline trimming cut 7 bases from V and 2 bases from J; bases unmatched to any gene: 8. The CDR3 consists of 15 residues. Germline-derived CDR1 and CDR2 are MDHEN and SYDVKM.

This chain joins TRBV10-3 and TRBJ1-2; tentative D call: TRBD1 (6 bases). Per germline, CDR1 ENHRY and CDR2 SYGVKD. Trimming took off 11 bases at V and 3 bases at J, with 22 bases between the two ends. The CDR3 runs to 15 residues. Here the CDR3 DNA reads TGTGCCCTCTCCGGGGGGCGGGGGGAGGACTATGGCTACACCTTC. Amino acid sequence: CALSGGRGEDYGYTF.

J is TRBJ2-7 and V is TRBV19; 11 bases line up with TRBD2. In germline, CDR1 is LNHDA, CDR2 SQIVND (reference sequence). The CDR3 is 15 residues long. V lost 5 bases to trimming and J lost 1 base; unmatched junction nucleotides: 4. CDR3 sequence reads: CASSGGLAVSYEQYF. In nucleotides, the CDR3 is TGTGCCAGTAGTGGGGGACTAGCGGTTTCCTACGAGCAGTACTTC.

The chain joins TRBV28 to TRBJ1-4, with 11 bases aligning to TRBD1. This CDR3 region has 15 residues. After removal of 5 bases from V and 7 bases from J, the junction contained 6 bases not matched to a gene. Germline V gives CDR1 MDHEN, CDR2 SYDVKM. The CDR3 nucleotides read TGTGCCAGCAGTACACGGACAGGGGGCTTTGAAAAACTGTTTTTT. Amino acid sequence: CASSTRTGGFEKLFF.

The rearrangement links TRBV19 to TRBJ1-5, with TRBD1 as a possible D gene (5 bases). Trimming stripped 7 bases from V and 4 bases from J, with 8 bases between. Germline V CDR1 and CDR2: LNHDA, SQIVND (reference sequence). The CDR3 is 12 amino acids. CDR3 residues: CASTSGNQPQHF. The CDR3 DNA follows: TGTGCCAGTACATCAGGGAATCAGCCCCAGCATTTT.

The chain is built from TRBV7-8 and TRBJ1-1; the D gene is possibly TRBD1 (5 bases). CDR3 length equals 14 residues. In germline, CDR1 is SGHVS, CDR2 FQNEAQ. The V and J ends lost 5 bases and 10 bases respectively, with 20 bases between them. The CDR3 region is CASSPGQGPWGAFF. In nucleotides, the CDR3 is TGTGCCAGCAGCCCTGGCCAGGGCCCTTGGGGAGCTTTCTTT.

This chain connects TRBV27 to TRBJ1-1, with D possibly being TRBD1 (6 bases). CDR1 MNHEY and CDR2 SMNVEV come from the germline V gene (reference sequence). V was trimmed by 0 bases and J by 5 bases, leaving 13 bases between them. This CDR3 has 15 amino acids. The DNA of the CDR3 is TGTGCCAGCAGTTTATCGGTAACAGGGCAGACTGAAGCTTTCTTT. Its translation: CASSLSVTGQTEAFF.

The genes are TRBV12-3 or TRBV12-4 and TRBJ1-2; D call uncertain. The CDR3 is 13 residues long. Trimming took 2 bases from V and 8 from J, leaving 12 bases between them. The DNA of the CDR3 is TGTGCCAGCAGTTTAAACAACGAGAGGGGCTACACCTTC. Translated: CASSLNNERGYTF.

With regard to this clone: Compared with germline, one end of the junction differs, possibly owing to a read error. V is TRBV7-9 and J is TRBJ2-5; 7 bases are shared with TRBD1. Germline V gene sequence: CDR1 SEHNR, CDR2 FQNEAQ (reference sequence). CDR3 length: 15 amino acids. The CDR3 region is CASSPPTGLQEAQYF. CDR3 nucleotides: TGTGCCAGCAGCCCCCCGACAGGGCTTCAAGAGGCCCAGTACTTC.

The CDR3 nucleotides read TGTGCCAGCTCACCCGGACTAAATGGGGTCAATGAGCAGTTCTTC. Encoded protein: CASSPGLNGVNEQFF. The V and J genes are TRBV18 and TRBJ2-1, with a possible D match to TRBD2 (6 bases). V gave up 3 bases and J gave up 6 bases, with 15 bases separating them. Per the germline V gene, CDR1 is KGHSH and CDR2 is LQKENI. The CDR3 is made up of 15 amino acids.

The DNA of the CDR3 is TGCGCCAGCAGCTTGTTAATGAACACTGAAGCTTTCTTT. It codes for CASSLLMNTEAFF. The V and J genes are TRBV5-1 and TRBJ1-1; D uncertain. The germline gives CDR1 SGHRS, CDR2 YFSETQ. The CDR3 is 13 residues long. V was pared by 1 base and J by 0 bases, with 4 bases between.

This clone was detected only once. J is TRBJ2-1 and V is TRBV14, with 7 bases that match TRBD2. CDR1 is SGHDN, CDR2 FVKESK, per germline. Unmatched junction bases numbered 12, after V lost 6 bases and J lost 10 bases. This CDR3 has 14 residues. CDR3 sequence: CASSLLGGIHEQFF. In DNA, the CDR3 is TGTGCCAGCAGTCTTCTGGGAGGGATTCACGAGCAGTTCTTC.

The chain has TRBV6-5 and TRBJ2-7, with D unclear. V lost 6 bases and J 6 bases, leaving 12 bases between the germline ends. CDR3 length equals 12 residues. Germline-derived CDR1 and CDR2 are MNHEY and SVGAGI. This CDR3 is CASRLHSGEQYF. The CDR3 nucleotides are TGTGCCAGCAGGCTGCACAGTGGCGAGCAGTACTTC.

This sequence joins TRBV28 and TRBJ2-7; D gene unclear. V lost 2 bases to trimming and J lost 5 bases, with 13 bases between them. The CDR3 is 14 residues long. Germline lookup yields CDR1 MDHEN and CDR2 SYDVKM. CDR3 region: CASSLTGSSNEQYF. CDR3 coding DNA: TGTGCCAGCAGTTTAACGGGTTCGTCAAACGAGCAGTACTTC.

This rearrangement joins TRBV14 to TRBJ1-2; 7 nucleotides align to TRBD1. From germline, CDR1 is SGHDN and CDR2 FVKESK. CDR3 length equals 14 residues. Trimming took 0 bases from V and 6 from J; bases not matched to a gene: 4. CDR3 protein: CASSQDVTGHGYTF. Written as DNA, the CDR3 is TGTGCCAGCAGCCAAGACGTGACAGGGCATGGCTACACCTTC.

The chain carries TRBV5-1 and TRBJ1-2; 8 bases are a match to TRBD1. The CDR3 totals 14 residues. Unmatched junction bases numbered 0, after V lost 0 bases and J lost 2 bases. Germline V gene lookup returns CDR1 SGHRS and CDR2 YFSETQ. The CDR3 bases are TGCGCCAGCAGCTTGGGGACAGGGAACTATGGCTACACCTTC. Translating it yields CASSLGTGNYGYTF. The full variable domain, completed using reference TRBV5-1 and TRBJ1-2, is KAGVTQTPRYLIKTRGQQVTLSCSPISGHRSVSWYQQTPGQGLQFLFEYFSETQRNKGNFPGRFSGRQFSNSRSEMNVSTLELGDSALYLCASSLGTGNYGYTFGSGTRLTVV.

This clone has a single count. The V and J genes are TRBV6-5 and TRBJ2-1; the D gene is possibly TRBD2 (5 bases). V was cut by 3 bases and J by 5 bases, with 14 bases left in between. There are 15 residues in the CDR3. Germline V lookup: CDR1 MNHEY, CDR2 SVGAGI. The CDR3, as DNA: TGTGCCAGCAGTTATTGGGAGAGCCAAGACAATGAGCAGTTCTTC. Translation: CASSYWESQDNEQFF.

This clone was detected only once. The chain is built from TRBV18 and TRBJ2-3; 9 bases agree with TRBD2. The V segment lost 4 bases and the J segment 3 bases; nucleotides outside the gene matches: 11. Germline V gene sequence: CDR1 KGHSH, CDR2 LQKENI. There are 17 residues in the CDR3. CDR3 in amino acids: CASSLISGRGGTDTQYF. CDR3 bases: TGTGCCAGCTCACTAATTAGCGGGAGAGGCGGGACAGATACGCAGTATTTT.

CDR3 sequence: CASSSLPSGGTDTQYF. Here the CDR3 DNA reads TGTGCCAGCAGCTCTCTACCATCAGGGGGCACAGATACGCAGTATTTT. The V call is TRBV11-2, the J call TRBJ2-3; the D gene is possibly TRBD1 (6 bases). Germline CDR1 and CDR2: SGHAT and FQNNGV. The CDR3 loop spans 16 amino acids. V was clipped by 4 bases and J by 1 base, with 15 bases between them.

The rearrangement links TRBV2 to TRBJ2-3; possibly TRBD2 for D (6 bases). V lost 9 bases and J lost 2, with 9 bases in between. The germline CDR1 and CDR2 sequences are SNHLY and FYNNEI. The CDR3 is 12 amino acids. The CDR3 protein is CARGLHTDTQYF. The CDR3 bases are TGTGCCAGGGGACTTCACACAGATACGCAGTATTTT. The full variable domain, completed using reference TRBV2 and TRBJ2-3, is EPEVTQTPSHQVTQMGQEVILRCVPISNHLYFYWYRQILGQKVEFLVSFYNNEISEKSEIFDDQFSVERPDGSNFTLKIRSTKLEDSAMYFCARGLHTDTQYFGPGTRLTVL.

In this sample, this clone turned up a few times. In DNA, the CDR3 is TGTGCCAGCAAGACTAGCGGGAGTACCAACTACGAGCAGTACTTC. This sequence encodes CASKTSGSTNYEQYF. V is TRBV27 and J is TRBJ2-7, with 12 bases that match TRBD2. V gave up 7 bases and J gave up 3 bases; unmatched junction bases: 7. In germline, CDR1 is MNHEY, CDR2 SMNVEV (reference sequence). The CDR3 has 15 residues.

This sequence joins TRBV27 and TRBJ2-3, with 12 bases matching TRBD2. This CDR3 region has 19 residues. J lost 0 bases, V lost 5 bases, and 12 bases had no gene match. CDR1 is MNHEY and CDR2 is SMNVEV in the germline V gene (reference sequence). The CDR3: CASSKGLAGLGESTDTQYF. For the CDR3, the DNA is TGTGCCAGCAGTAAGGGACTAGCGGGCCTGGGAGAGAGCACAGATACGCAGTATTTT.

The chain links TRBV11-2 to TRBJ1-3, with 8 bases fitting TRBD1. This CDR3 is built from 15 residues. Germline V gene lookup returns CDR1 SGHAT and CDR2 FQNNGV. Trimming took 1 base from V and 2 from J; bases not matched to a gene: 1. The chain's CDR3 is CASSLGGQAGNTIYF. For the CDR3, the DNA is TGTGCCAGCAGCTTAGGGGGACAGGCTGGAAACACCATATATTTT.

The gene calls are TRBV6-6 and TRBJ2-7, with D maybe TRBD2 (6 bases). The V and J ends lost 5 bases and 2 bases respectively, with 16 bases between them. CDR3 length: 15 amino acids. Germline-derived CDR1 and CDR2 are MNHNY and SVGAGI (reference sequence). The CDR3 loop is CASSNGRSGAYEQYF. The CDR3 DNA follows: TGTGCCAGCAGTAACGGGCGTTCGGGGGCCTACGAGCAGTACTTC.

This clone was recorded a few times. The V and J genes are TRBV6-1 and TRBJ2-7; 10 bases agree with TRBD1. Germline V CDR1 and CDR2: MNHNS, SASEGT. The CDR3 has 14 residues. V trimming: 1 base; J trimming: 5 bases; junction bases outside the gene matches: 2. CDR3 nucleotides: TGTGCCAGCAGTGAAGGACAGGGGGCGCACGAGCAGTACTTC. Its protein product is CASSEGQGAHEQYF.

The chain joins TRBV7-3 to TRBJ2-5; TRBD2 might be the D (6 bases). Germline V gene data show CDR1 as SGHTA and CDR2 as FQGTGA. CDR3 length: 16 amino acids. V lost 2 bases to trimming and J lost 2 bases, with 15 bases between them. The DNA for the CDR3 is TGTGCCAGCAGCTTATCGGGGCTAGCGAAGCAAGAGACCCAGTACTTC. This encodes CASSLSGLAKQETQYF.

J is TRBJ2-1 and V is TRBV27; a possible D gene is TRBD2 (6 bases). This CDR3 comprises 14 residues. The germline V gene encodes CDR1 MNHEY and CDR2 SMNVEV (reference sequence). The V and J ends lost 6 bases and 3 bases respectively, with 12 bases between them. The CDR3 loop is CASRLSGFYNEQFF. CDR3 nucleotides: TGTGCCAGCAGGCTTAGCGGATTCTACAATGAGCAGTTCTTC.

The V and J genes are TRBV3-1 (or the pseudogene TRBV3-2) and TRBJ1-1; tentatively, D is TRBD1 (5 bases). V was shortened by 3 bases and J by 7 bases, with 9 bases between the two germline ends. CDR1 is LGHDT and CDR2 is YNNKEL in the germline V gene (reference sequence). This CDR3 has 12 residues. The CDR3 sequence: CASSHDSLEAFF. CDR3 bases: TGTGCCAGCAGCCACGACAGCCTTGAAGCTTTCTTT.

The V gene is TRBV15, the J gene TRBJ1-3, with D unclear. The CDR3 is 19 residues long. CDR1 and CDR2 from the germline V gene are LNHNV and YYDKDF (reference sequence). The V and J ends lost 4 bases and 0 bases respectively, with 22 bases between them. For the CDR3, the DNA is TGTGCCACCAGCACCCCGCGAGACCCTCACGGCGGCTCTGGAAACACCATATATTTT. Translation gives CATSTPRDPHGGSGNTIYF.

This clone was observed a single time. The chain recombines TRBV10-3 with TRBJ2-3, with a possible D match to TRBD2 (5 bases). Germline lookup yields CDR1 ENHRY and CDR2 SYGVKD. Trimming shortened V by 0 bases and J by 0 bases, and 10 bases separated the two germline ends. The CDR3 length is 16 residues. The CDR3 loop reads CAISESGLQSTDTQYF. DNA for the CDR3: TGTGCCATCAGTGAGTCAGGACTCCAGAGCACAGATACGCAGTATTTT.

This clone occurred a few times. This chain links TRBV9 with TRBJ1-5; 7 bases are shared with TRBD1. J lost 6 bases, V lost 4 bases, and 10 bases had no gene match. Per the germline V gene, CDR1 is SGDLS and CDR2 is YYNGEE. The CDR3 contains 15 residues. CDR3 in DNA: TGTGCCAGCAGCACCGGACAGGCGACCGGTCAGCCCCAGCATTTT. Its translation: CASSTGQATGQPQHF.

V usage is TRBV28 and J usage is TRBJ2-1; 13 bases match TRBD2. The CDR3 has 14 amino acids. Germline CDR1 is MDHEN and CDR2 is SYDVKM. After removal of 7 bases from V and 5 bases from J, the junction contained 2 bases not matched to a gene. In nucleotides, the CDR3 is TGTGCCAGCATGACTAGCGGGAGGAACAATGAGCAGTTCTTC. As protein: CASMTSGRNNEQFF.